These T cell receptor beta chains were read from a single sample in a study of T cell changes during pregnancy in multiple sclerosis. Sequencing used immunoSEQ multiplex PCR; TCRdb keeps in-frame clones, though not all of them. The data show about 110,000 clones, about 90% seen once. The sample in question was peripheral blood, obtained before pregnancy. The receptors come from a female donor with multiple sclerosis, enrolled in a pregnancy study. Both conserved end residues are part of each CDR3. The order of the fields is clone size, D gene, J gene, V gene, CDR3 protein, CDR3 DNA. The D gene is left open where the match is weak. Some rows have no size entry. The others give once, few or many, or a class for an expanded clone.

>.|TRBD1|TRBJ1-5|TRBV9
CASSGGTGGSNQPQHF
TGTGCCAGCAGTGGTGGGACAGGGGGAAGCAATCAGCCCCAGCATTTT
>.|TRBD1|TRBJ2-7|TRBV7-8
CASTVGQEISYEQYF
TGTGCCAGCACCGTGGGACAGGAGATCTCCTACGAGCAGTACTTC
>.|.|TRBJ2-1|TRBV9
CASSVASGQVEQFF
TGTGCCAGCAGCGTAGCCTCAGGGCAGGTTGAGCAGTTCTTC
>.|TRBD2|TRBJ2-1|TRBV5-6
CASSPVSGRQNEQFF
TGTGCCAGCAGCCCCGTTAGCGGGAGGCAAAATGAGCAGTTCTTC
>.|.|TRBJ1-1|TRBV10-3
CAISESSVSEAFF
TGTGCCATCAGTGAGTCGAGTGTCTCTGAAGCTTTCTTT
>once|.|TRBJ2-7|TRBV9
CASSVGVGQGGTYEQYF
TGTGCCAGCAGCGTAGGGGTAGGGCAGGGAGGTACCTACGAGCAGTACTTC
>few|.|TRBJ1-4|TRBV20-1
CSAKLNEKLFF
TGCAGTGCCAAGCTTAATGAAAAACTGTTTTTT
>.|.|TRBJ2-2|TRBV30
CAWSVSLRGGELFF
TGTGCCTGGAGTGTCTCCCTCCGGGGGGGGGAGCTGTTTTTT
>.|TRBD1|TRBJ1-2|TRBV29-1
CSVGQGAGGYTF
TGCAGCGTTGGACAGGGGGCAGGTGGCTACACCTTC
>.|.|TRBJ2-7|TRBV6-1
CASSIQGISYEQYF
TGTGCCAGCAGTATTCAGGGGATCTCCTACGAGCAGTACTTC
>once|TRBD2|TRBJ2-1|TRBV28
CASSFHKLAGDINEQFF
TGTGCCAGCAGTTTCCATAAACTAGCGGGAGATATCAATGAGCAGTTCTTC
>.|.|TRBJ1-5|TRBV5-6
CASSLGGGGAAQPQHF
TGTGCCAGCAGCTTGGGGGGAGGCGGGGCAGCCCAGCCCCAGCATTTT
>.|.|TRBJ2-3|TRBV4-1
CASSQVELDANTQYF
TGCGCCAGCAGCCAAGTCGAACTAGACGCGAATACGCAGTATTTT
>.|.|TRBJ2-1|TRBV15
CATSDRPGTVYNEQFF
TGTGCCACCAGCGACCGTCCCGGGACTGTCTACAATGAGCAGTTCTTC
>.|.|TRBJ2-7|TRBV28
CASSPPQTGLYEQYF
TGTGCCAGCAGCCCTCCACAGACAGGCCTCTACGAGCAGTACTTC
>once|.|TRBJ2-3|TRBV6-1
CASREGGGRSDTQYF
TGTGCCAGCAGGGAAGGTGGAGGGCGGTCAGATACGCAGTATTTT
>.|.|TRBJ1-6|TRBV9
CASSVDGGNNSPLHF
TGTGCCAGCAGCGTAGATGGAGGGAATAATTCACCCCTCCACTTT
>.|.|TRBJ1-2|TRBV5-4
CASSLAGIDGYTF
TGTGCCAGCAGCTTGGCGGGGATAGATGGCTACACCTTC
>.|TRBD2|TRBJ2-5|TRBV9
CASRSNRRLAAGETQYF
TGTGCCAGCAGATCCAACCGTCGACTAGCGGCGGGAGAGACCCAGTACTTC